Following are 19 T cell receptor beta chains from one sample sequenced in a study of blood T cell repertoires in COVID-19. Some clones are missing from TCRdb's copy, which holds only in-frame ones; the method was immunoSEQ multiplex PCR. This sample has 200,000 or so clones; more than 70% occur once, and the top ten carry around a sixth. The material sequenced was peripheral blood. Receptors were obtained from a person aged 65 to 85 with COVID-19, enrolled during active disease.

This rearrangement joins TRBV11-3 to TRBJ2-7; 14 nucleotides align to TRBD2. CDR1 and CDR2 (germline): SGHNT, YENEEA. J gave up 5 bases and V 5 bases, and 5 bases lay outside the gene matches. CDR3 size: 15 residues. This CDR3 reads CASSPGLAGGHEQYF. The CDR3 nucleotides read TGTGCCAGCAGCCCCGGACTAGCGGGAGGCCACGAGCAGTACTTC.

J is TRBJ1-3 and V is TRBV25-1; no firm D call. Trimming took off 3 bases at V and 0 bases at J, with 6 bases between the two ends. Germline assignment: CDR1 MGHDK and CDR2 SYGVNS. CDR3 length equals 14 residues. This chain's CDR3 is CASSDGSSGNTIYF. CDR3 DNA sequence: TGTGCCAGCAGTGACGGGAGCTCTGGAAACACCATATATTTT.

To note about this clone: Within the sample, other DNA sequences also encode this same CDR3. This rearrangement joins TRBV7-3 to TRBJ2-2; 13 nucleotides match TRBD2. CDR3 size: 15 residues. Germline V gene lookup returns CDR1 SGHTA and CDR2 FQGTGA. V lost 5 bases, J lost 6 bases, and 3 bases stayed unmatched. Here the CDR3 reads CASSPLAGGPGELFF. CDR3 coding DNA: TGTGCCAGCAGCCCACTAGCGGGAGGGCCCGGGGAGCTGTTTTTT.

This chain uses TRBV10-3 with TRBJ2-4; D perhaps matches TRBD1 (6 bases). CDR1 is ENHRY and CDR2 is SYGVKD in the germline V gene. This CDR3 has 14 amino acids. Trimming shortened V by 0 bases and J by 4 bases, and 7 bases separated the two germline ends. The CDR3 DNA reads TGTGCCATCAGTGAGTCGGACAGAAAAAACATTCAGTACTTC. Amino acid sequence: CAISESDRKNIQYF.

The chain links TRBV2 to TRBJ2-2; 7 nucleotides agree with TRBD2. The length of the CDR3 is 16 residues. Germline V gives CDR1 SNHLY, CDR2 FYNNEI. J was trimmed by 4 bases and V by 1 base; bases with no gene match: 6. The CDR3 nucleotides are TGTGCCAGCAGTGAAGGAGCGGGGAGGGGCACCGGGGAGCTGTTTTTT. Translated: CASSEGAGRGTGELFF. The variable domain in full, with the rest retrieved from reference TRBV2 and TRBJ2-2, is EPEVTQTPSHQVTQMGQEVILRCVPISNHLYFYWYRQILGQKVEFLVSFYNNEISEKSEIFDDQFSVERPDGSNFTLKIRSTKLEDSAMYFCASSEGAGRGTGELFFGEGSRLTVL.

The chain combines TRBV11-3 with TRBJ2-6; D call uncertain. V shed 5 bases and J shed 2 bases, with 4 bases lying between them. CDR1 SGHNT and CDR2 YENEEA come from the germline V gene. The CDR3 extends over 13 amino acids. The CDR3 protein is CASSPAGANVLTF. The CDR3 coding sequence is TGTGCCAGCAGCCCGGCTGGGGCCAACGTCCTGACTTTC.

The chain links TRBV7-9 to TRBJ1-2; TRBD1 matches 9 bases. Trimming took 0 bases from V and 8 from J; bases not matched to a gene: 7. CDR1 is SEHNR and CDR2 is FQNEAQ in the germline V gene (reference sequence). The length of the CDR3 is 15 residues. The CDR3 here is CASSLARDRAKGYTF. DNA for the CDR3: TGTGCCAGCAGCTTAGCGCGGGACAGGGCTAAAGGCTACACCTTC.

CDR3 sequence (DNA): TGTGCCAGCAGCTTAGGGGGACAGGGTTCCCCGTCTAATGAAAAACTGTTTTTT. Translating gives CASSLGGQGSPSNEKLFF. The chain couples TRBV7-9 to TRBJ1-4; 9 bases are a match to TRBD1. The CDR3 has 18 residues. V lost 1 base and J lost 3; bases outside the gene matches: 9. Germline V gene sequence: CDR1 SEHNR, CDR2 FQNEAQ (reference sequence). Using reference TRBV7-9 and TRBJ1-4 for the parts outside the CDR3, the full variable domain is DTGVSQNPRHKITKRGQNVTFRCDPISEHNRLYWYRQTLGQGPEFLTYFQNEAQLEKSRLLSDRFSAERPKGSFSTLEIQRTEQGDSAMYLCASSLGGQGSPSNEKLFFGSGTQLSVL.

J is TRBJ2-3 and V is TRBV9; D unresolved. V lost 0 bases and J lost 4, with 15 bases in between. From germline, CDR1 is SGDLS and CDR2 YYNGEE. The CDR3 is made up of 16 amino acids. The CDR3, as DNA: TGTGCCAGCAGCGTAGGGTCTAGTTTCTGGGCAGATACGCAGTATTTT. Its translation: CASSVGSSFWADTQYF.

The chain carries TRBV4-2 and TRBJ2-2; TRBD2 might be the D (5 bases). Trimming pared 4 bases from V and 5 bases from J, leaving 8 bases between. Germline CDR1 is LGHNA and CDR2 is YNFKEQ. This CDR3 is built from 13 residues. In nucleotides, the CDR3 is TGTGCCAGCAGCCCGAGACTAACCGGGGAGCTGTTTTTT. It encodes CASSPRLTGELFF.

The chain has TRBV3-1 (or the pseudogene TRBV3-2) and TRBJ2-5, with unresolved D. In germline, CDR1 is LGHDT, CDR2 YNNKEL (reference sequence). With 1 base removed from V and 2 bases from J, the gap between germline ends came to 5 bases. The CDR3 is 13 residues long. Here the CDR3 DNA reads TGTGCCAGCAGCCAAGTAATACAAGAGACCCAGTACTTC. Protein sequence: CASSQVIQETQYF.

The chain uses TRBV19 and TRBJ1-3; weak D call: TRBD1 (6 bases). The germline V and J ends were trimmed by 6 bases and 5 bases, with 14 bases remaining between them. CDR1 and CDR2 (germline): LNHDA, SQIVND (reference sequence). The CDR3 loop spans 14 amino acids. DNA for the CDR3: TGTGCCAGTAGCCAGGGGACGGCAAGAAACACCATATATTTT. Protein product: CASSQGTARNTIYF.

About this clone: This specimen includes other DNA sequences encoding the same CDR3. This chain uses TRBV5-1 with TRBJ2-3; TRBD1 agrees at 8 bases. The germline V gene has CDR1 SGHRS and CDR2 YFSETQ. The CDR3 runs 14 residues. The V gene end was trimmed by 4 bases and the J gene end by 4 bases; junction bases not matched to a gene: 5. The CDR3 sequence: CASSQDRAPDTQYF. The CDR3 region has the DNA TGCGCCAGCAGCCAGGACAGGGCCCCAGATACGCAGTATTTT.

This chain uses TRBV24-1 with TRBJ1-5; 9 bases agree with TRBD1. Trimming at V came to 5 bases and at J to 5 bases, leaving 6 bases not matched to a gene. Germline V gives CDR1 KGHDR, CDR2 SFDVKD. The CDR3 runs to 15 residues. The DNA of the CDR3 is TGTGCCACCAGTGCCCGGGACAGGGCCTATCAGCCCCAGCATTTT. This codes for CATSARDRAYQPQHF.

This sequence joins TRBV28 and TRBJ2-1, with D hard to call. Looked up from germline, CDR1 is MDHEN and CDR2 is SYDVKM. The ends were cut back, 10 bases at V and 0 bases at J, with 13 bases in the middle. This CDR3 contains 14 residues. CDR3 sequence: CATFLRSSYNEQFF. The CDR3, as DNA: TGTGCCACCTTCTTGCGGAGCTCCTACAATGAGCAGTTCTTC.

Here the CDR3 DNA reads TGTGCCAGCAGTTTGAGAGAACTCGAGCAGTACTTC. This sequence encodes CASSLRELEQYF. The V gene is TRBV12-3 or TRBV12-4, the J gene TRBJ2-7; D not resolved. V was pared by 3 bases and J by 6 bases, with 9 bases between. The CDR3 is 12 amino acids.

Only one count was recorded for this clone. The chain is built from TRBV12-5 and TRBJ2-3, with D possibly being TRBD2 (6 bases). CDR1 LGHNT and CDR2 FRNRAP come from the germline V gene. V was trimmed by 1 base and J by 0 bases, leaving 11 bases between them. This CDR3 contains 16 residues. The CDR3 nucleotides are TGTGCTAGTGGTTTGGGGGAGGTAGCTAGCACAGATACGCAGTATTTT. Translated, it gives CASGLGEVASTDTQYF. The entire variable domain, with the rest obtained from reference TRBV12-5 and TRBJ2-3, is as follows: DARVTQTPRHKVTEMGQEVTMRCQPILGHNTVFWYRQTMMQGLELLAYFRNRAPLDDSGMPKDRFSAEMPDATLATLKIQPSEPRDSAVYFCASGLGEVASTDTQYFGPGTRLTVL.

V and J are TRBV27 and TRBJ1-5, with D tentatively TRBD1 (5 bases). This CDR3 spans 16 amino acids. CDR1 MNHEY and CDR2 SMNVEV come from the germline V gene (reference sequence). The V and J ends lost 1 base and 0 bases respectively, with 10 bases between them. CDR3 coding DNA: TGTGCCAGCAGTTTATTGGCGACAGCTAGCAATCAGCCCCAGCATTTT. Translating gives CASSLLATASNQPQHF.

The chain employs TRBV5-1 and TRBJ1-1; D is possibly TRBD1 (6 bases). The V end lost 1 base, the J end lost 4 bases, and 17 bases lay between the germline ends. The length of the CDR3 is 16 residues. Germline loops: CDR1 SGHRS, CDR2 YFSETQ. The CDR3 region is CASSLWHRASVTEAFF. The CDR3 DNA reads as TGCGCCAGCAGCTTGTGGCACAGGGCGTCCGTCACTGAAGCTTTCTTT. Full variable domain (missing parts from reference TRBV5-1 and TRBJ1-1): KAGVTQTPRYLIKTRGQQVTLSCSPISGHRSVSWYQQTPGQGLQFLFEYFSETQRNKGNFPGRFSGRQFSNSRSEMNVSTLELGDSALYLCASSLWHRASVTEAFFGQGTRLTVV.